This T cell receptor beta chain was sequenced during a study of T cells in Graves' hyperthyroidism and ophthalmopathy. Trimming stripped 4 bases from V and 7 bases from J, with 20 bases between. CDR1 is SGHRS and CDR2 is YFSETQ in the germline V gene. This CDR3 has 16 amino acids. What was amplified from RNA transcripts were TCR beta CDR3 regions. The TCR CDR3 was amplified in a first-round RT-PCR using the HTBI primer set. TCRdb processed the multiplex PCR reads anew with MiXCR; each CDR3 protein has one entry. The repertoire holds some 600,000 distinct CDR3 sequences, with more than 11% as singletons. Those with hyperthyroidism were 18 to 65 years old, newly diagnosed, and ill for under 2 months. Patients having uncontrolled infection, another autoimmune disease, pregnancy or lactation were not included. Each diagnosis drew on symptoms, thyroxine, TRAb, thyroid ultrasound and orbital computed tomography findings.

Overall study findings and caveats: The model foresaw ophthalmopathy a median about 6.5 months prior to onset.

This clonotype was found a few times. What it binds is unknown. The chain carries TRBV5-1 and TRBJ2-2; D may match TRBD1 or TRBD2 (5 bases each). The sequenced material came from blood. The source is a woman aged 30 to 39 with Graves' hyperthyroidism that later progressed to Graves' ophthalmopathy. The CDR3, as DNA: TGCGCCAGCAGCCCCCTCTGGGGGAGAATGATCGGGGAGCTGTTTTTT. Its protein product is CASSPLWGRMIGELFF.